This is a list of T cell receptor beta chains from one sample in a study of blood T cell repertoires in COVID-19. Using immunoSEQ multiplex PCR, the repertoire was profiled, and TCRdb retains in-frame clones only, with some absent. The sample consists of roughly 200,000 clones, over 75% of them appearing once. Sequencing was done on a sample of peripheral blood. The receptor source for this set is a woman between 35 and 50 years old who had recovered from COVID-19. Each CDR3 is given with its conserved first and last residue. The D gene is left open where the match is weak. Part of the rows lack a size; the others show once, few, many or a class for expanded clones.

>TRBV4-2|.|TRBJ2-2|TRBD2
CASSLTWASGTGELFF
TGTGCCAGCAGCCTCACATGGGCTAGCGGCACCGGGGAGCTGTTTTTT
>TRBV12-3/TRBV12-4|.|TRBJ2-1|.
CASSRSDNEQFF
TGTGCCAGCAGTCGGAGTGACAATGAGCAGTTCTTC
>TRBV3-1/TRBV3-2|.|TRBJ1-5|TRBD1
CASSQTGINQPQHF
TGTGCCAGCAGTCAGACAGGGATTAATCAGCCCCAGCATTTT
>TRBV7-9|.|TRBJ1-6|.
CASSPYSGQGNSPLHF
TGTGCCAGCAGCCCCTATTCCGGACAAGGGAATTCACCCCTCCACTTT
>TRBV13|.|TRBJ1-1|.
CASSLRRNTEAFF
TGTGCCAGCAGCTTACGTCGGAACACTGAAGCTTTCTTT
>TRBV6-5|once|TRBJ2-7|.
CASSPSVHYEQYF
TGTGCCAGCAGTCCTAGCGTACACTACGAGCAGTACTTC
>TRBV11-2|.|TRBJ2-1|.
CASSTSGHSYNEQFF
TGTGCCAGCAGCACCAGCGGGCACTCCTACAATGAGCAGTTCTTC
>TRBV3-1/TRBV3-2|.|TRBJ2-2|.
CASSQGAAGPGELFF
TGTGCCAGCAGCCAGGGGGCAGCGGGACCCGGGGAGCTGTTTTTT
>TRBV6-5|once|TRBJ1-1|TRBD1
CASSPSDRGITEAFF
TGTGCCAGCAGTCCCTCGGACAGGGGGATAACTGAAGCTTTCTTT
>TRBV11-2|.|TRBJ1-1|TRBD1
CASSPLDRGGTEAFF
TGTGCCAGCAGCCCCCTGGACAGGGGTGGAACTGAAGCTTTCTTT
>TRBV11-3|.|TRBJ2-7|.
CATSPGENSYEQYF
TGTGCCACCTCGCCAGGGGAAAACTCCTACGAGCAGTACTTC
>TRBV5-1|.|TRBJ1-2|TRBD1
CASSWGTGPRSYGYTF
TGCGCCAGCAGCTGGGGGACAGGGCCCCGATCGTATGGCTACACCTTC
>TRBV12-5|few|TRBJ1-5|.
CASGFSDQPQHF
TGTGCTAGTGGTTTTTCAGATCAGCCCCAGCATTTT
>TRBV5-1|.|TRBJ2-2|TRBD2
CASSPGTSGNTGELFF
TGCGCCAGCAGCCCGGGGACTAGCGGGAACACCGGGGAGCTGTTTTTT
>TRBV6-5|.|TRBJ1-1|TRBD1
CASSTLRDRDYAFF
TGTGCCAGCAGTACCCTCCGAGACAGGGATTATGCTTTCTTT
>TRBV3-1/TRBV3-2|.|TRBJ1-4|TRBD1
CASGDREEKLFF
TGTGCCAGTGGGGACAGGGAGGAAAAACTGTTTTTT
>TRBV6-1|.|TRBJ2-7|TRBD1
CASSERDRRGYEQYF
TGTGCCAGCAGTGAAAGGGACAGGAGGGGCTACGAGCAGTACTTC
>TRBV6-5|.|TRBJ1-1|.
CASRDGGTEAFF
TGTGCCAGCAGAGACGGGGGTACTGAAGCTTTCTTT
>TRBV7-2|.|TRBJ1-2|.
CASSLVGASYGYTF
TGTGCCAGCAGCTTAGTTGGGGCTAGCTATGGCTACACCTTC
>TRBV19|.|TRBJ2-7|TRBD1
CASSITGTGGRNEQYF
TGTGCCAGTAGTATAACCGGGACAGGGGGCAGAAACGAGCAGTACTTC
>TRBV3-1/TRBV3-2|.|TRBJ1-1|.
CASSHRGDAEAFF
TGTGCCAGCAGCCATCGCGGGGACGCTGAAGCTTTCTTT
>TRBV5-1|.|TRBJ2-7|TRBD1
CASSLAGSIPGQGGDLYEQYF
TGCGCCAGCAGCTTGGCCGGCTCAATCCCGGGACAGGGGGGAGATCTCTACGAGCAGTACTTC